This T cell receptor beta chain was obtained from a study of cytomegalovirus exposure and HLA in healthy donors. Study-level results: Per a prior analysis, the majority of TCR beta V segments were productive roughly 90% or roughly 30% of the time. In a later analysis, 15,000 to 20,000 TCR beta sequences were associated with HLA alleles at 0.05 false discovery rate. In a later analysis, a genetic analysis reported fewer productive-TCR N-insertions in an Asian-associated ancestry cluster than the cohort average.

The CDR3 sequence is 15 residues long. The germline CDR1 and CDR2 sequences are SGHDT and YYEEEE. V dropped 3 bases and J dropped 3 bases, with 14 bases sitting between them. This clone was seen only once. The antigen is undetermined. This PCR relied on a set of 60 Vbeta primers and 13 Jbeta primers. Assay: immunoSEQ multiplex PCR; the TCRdb copy retains only in-frame clones and omits some. The data show about 97,000 clones, 65% to 85% seen once. What was sequenced was PBMCs. The chain recombines TRBV5-6 with TRBJ2-3; D might be TRBD2 (5 bases). The clonotype comes from a man aged 40-49 years in good health and CMV-seropositive. Written as DNA, the CDR3 is TGTGCCAGCAGCTCGGACTTAGGTGGGACAGATACGCAGTATTTT. Amino acids: CASSSDLGGTDTQYF.